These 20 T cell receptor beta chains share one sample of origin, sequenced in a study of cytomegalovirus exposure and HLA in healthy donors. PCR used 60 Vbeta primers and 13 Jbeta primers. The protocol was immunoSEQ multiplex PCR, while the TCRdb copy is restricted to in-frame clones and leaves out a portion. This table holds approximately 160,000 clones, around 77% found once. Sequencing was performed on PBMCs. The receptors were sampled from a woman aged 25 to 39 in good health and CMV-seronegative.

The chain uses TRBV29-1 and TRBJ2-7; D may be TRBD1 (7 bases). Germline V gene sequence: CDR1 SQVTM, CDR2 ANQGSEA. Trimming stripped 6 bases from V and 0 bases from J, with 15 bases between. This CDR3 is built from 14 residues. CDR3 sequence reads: CSVAAGQSSYEQYF. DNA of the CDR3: TGCAGCGTGGCGGCGGGACAGAGCTCCTACGAGCAGTACTTC.

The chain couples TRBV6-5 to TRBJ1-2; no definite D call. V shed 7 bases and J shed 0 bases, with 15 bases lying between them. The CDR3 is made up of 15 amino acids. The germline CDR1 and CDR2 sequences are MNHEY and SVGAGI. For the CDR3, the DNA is TGTGCCAGCACTATGGACGGAGGGCCTAACTATGGCTACACCTTC. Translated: CASTMDGGPNYGYTF.

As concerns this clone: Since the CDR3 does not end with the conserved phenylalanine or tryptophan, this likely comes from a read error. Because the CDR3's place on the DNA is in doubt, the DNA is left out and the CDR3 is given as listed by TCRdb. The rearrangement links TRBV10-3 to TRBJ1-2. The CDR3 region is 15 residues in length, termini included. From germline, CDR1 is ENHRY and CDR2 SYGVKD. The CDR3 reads CAISESYGAEAILRL.

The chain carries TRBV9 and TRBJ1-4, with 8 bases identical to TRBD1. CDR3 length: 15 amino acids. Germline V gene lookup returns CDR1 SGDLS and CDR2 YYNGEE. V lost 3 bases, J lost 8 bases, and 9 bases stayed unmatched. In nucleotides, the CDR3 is TGTGCCAGCAGCGAAGGACAGGGTGGAATCGAAAAACTGTTTTTT. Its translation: CASSEGQGGIEKLFF. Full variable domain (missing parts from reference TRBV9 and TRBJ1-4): DSGVTQTPKHLITATGQRVTLRCSPRSGDLSVYWYQQSLDQGLQFLIQYYNGEERAKGNILERFSAQQFPDLHSELNLSSLELGDSALYFCASSEGQGGIEKLFFGSGTQLSVL.

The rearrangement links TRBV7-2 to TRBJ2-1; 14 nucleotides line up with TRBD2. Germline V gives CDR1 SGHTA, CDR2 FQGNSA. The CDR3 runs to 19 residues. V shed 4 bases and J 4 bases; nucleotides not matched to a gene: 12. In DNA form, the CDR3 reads TGTGCCAGCAGCTCCAGGACAGGGACTAGCGGGAGTAGGTACAATGAGCAGTTCTTC. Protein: CASSSRTGTSGSRYNEQFF.

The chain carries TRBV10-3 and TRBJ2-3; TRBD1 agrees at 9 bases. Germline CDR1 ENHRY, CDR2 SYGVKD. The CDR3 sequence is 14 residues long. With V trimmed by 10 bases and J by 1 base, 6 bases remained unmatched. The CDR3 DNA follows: TGTGCCAACTCTGACAGGGGGGGCACAGATACGCAGTATTTT. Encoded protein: CANSDRGGTDTQYF.

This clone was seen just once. CDR3 sequence reads: CASSPRTGGDPEAFF. CDR3 DNA sequence: TGTGCCAGCAGTCCCCGGACAGGGGGTGACCCTGAAGCTTTCTTT. This sequence joins TRBV27 and TRBJ1-1; 10 bases map to TRBD1. Germline CDR1 is MNHEY and CDR2 is SMNVEV (reference sequence). The V segment lost 5 bases and the J segment 6 bases; nucleotides outside the gene matches: 9. The length of the CDR3 is 15 residues.

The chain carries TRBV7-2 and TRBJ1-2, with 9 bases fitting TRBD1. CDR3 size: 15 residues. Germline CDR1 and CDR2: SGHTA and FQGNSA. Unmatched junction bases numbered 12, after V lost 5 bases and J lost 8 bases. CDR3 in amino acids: CASSTSGTGILGYTF. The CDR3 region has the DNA TGTGCCAGCAGCACTTCCGGGACAGGGATTCTAGGCTACACCTTC.

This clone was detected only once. The DNA for the CDR3 is TGTGCCAGCAGCTTGGAGGGAGGCCAGTCCTACGAGCAGTACTTC. Translation gives CASSLEGGQSYEQYF. This rearrangement joins TRBV5-4 to TRBJ2-7; perhaps TRBD2 as D (6 bases). The CDR3 is 15 amino acids. The germline V and J ends were trimmed by 0 bases and 1 base, with 11 bases remaining between them. Germline-derived CDR1 and CDR2 are SGHNT and YYREEE (reference sequence). Filled out from reference TRBV5-4 and TRBJ2-7, the complete variable domain reads ETGVTQSPTHLIKTRGQQVTLRCSSQSGHNTVSWYQQALGQGPQFIFQYYREEENGRGNFPPRFSGLQFPNYSSELNVNALELDDSALYLCASSLEGGQSYEQYFGPGTRLTVT.

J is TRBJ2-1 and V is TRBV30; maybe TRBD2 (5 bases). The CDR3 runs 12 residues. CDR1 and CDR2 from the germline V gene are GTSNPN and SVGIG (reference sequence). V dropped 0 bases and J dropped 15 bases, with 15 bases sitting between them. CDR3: CAWSVGLFEGFF. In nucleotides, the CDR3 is TGTGCCTGGAGTGTTGGCTTATTCGAGGGGTTCTTC.

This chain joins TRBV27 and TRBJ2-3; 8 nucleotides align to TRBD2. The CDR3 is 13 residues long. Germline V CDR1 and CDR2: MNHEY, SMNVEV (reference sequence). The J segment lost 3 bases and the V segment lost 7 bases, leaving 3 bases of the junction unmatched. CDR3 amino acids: CASTLAGTDTQYF. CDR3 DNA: TGTGCCAGCACCTTAGCGGGAACAGATACGCAGTATTTT.

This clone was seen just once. CDR3 bases: TGCGCCAGCAGCCTCCAGGACAGGGGTCCCTACGAGCAGTACTTC. Translation: CASSLQDRGPYEQYF. The gene calls are TRBV4-1 and TRBJ2-7, with TRBD1 identical over 9 bases. This CDR3 contains 15 residues. After removal of 4 bases from V and 2 bases from J, the junction contained 6 bases not matched to a gene. Germline V CDR1 and CDR2: MGHRA, YSYEKL.

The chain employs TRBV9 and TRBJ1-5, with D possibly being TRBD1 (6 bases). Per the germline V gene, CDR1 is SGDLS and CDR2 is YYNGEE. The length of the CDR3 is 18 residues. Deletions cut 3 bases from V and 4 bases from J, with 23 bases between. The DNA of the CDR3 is TGTGCCAGCAGCGGTTACTGTTTAAACGGGACACGGAATCAGCCCCAGCATTTT. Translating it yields CASSGYCLNGTRNQPQHF.

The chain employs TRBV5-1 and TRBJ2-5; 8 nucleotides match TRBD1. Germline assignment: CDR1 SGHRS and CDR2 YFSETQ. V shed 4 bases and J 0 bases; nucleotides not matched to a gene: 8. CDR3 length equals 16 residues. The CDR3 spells CASSEGQAPYQETQYF. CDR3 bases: TGCGCCAGCAGCGAGGGACAGGCTCCGTACCAAGAGACCCAGTACTTC.

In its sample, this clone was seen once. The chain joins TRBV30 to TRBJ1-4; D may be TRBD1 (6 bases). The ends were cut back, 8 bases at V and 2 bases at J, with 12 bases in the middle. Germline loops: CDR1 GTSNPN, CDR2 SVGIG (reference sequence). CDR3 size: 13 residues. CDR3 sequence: CAGGRATNEKLFF. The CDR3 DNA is TGTGCCGGGGGCCGGGCCACTAATGAAAAACTGTTTTTT. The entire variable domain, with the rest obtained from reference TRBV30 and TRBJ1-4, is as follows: SQTIHQWPATLVQPVGSPLSLECTVEGTSNPNLYWYRQAAGRGLQLLFYSVGIGQISSEVPQNLSASRPQDRQFILSSKKLLLSDSGFYLCAGGRATNEKLFFGSGTQLSVL.

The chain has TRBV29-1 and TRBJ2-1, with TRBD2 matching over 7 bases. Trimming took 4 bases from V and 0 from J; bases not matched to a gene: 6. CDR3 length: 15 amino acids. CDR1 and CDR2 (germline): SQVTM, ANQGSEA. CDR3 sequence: CSVAGGKSSYNEQFF. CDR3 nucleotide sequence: TGCAGCGTTGCGGGGGGAAAGAGCTCCTACAATGAGCAGTTCTTC.

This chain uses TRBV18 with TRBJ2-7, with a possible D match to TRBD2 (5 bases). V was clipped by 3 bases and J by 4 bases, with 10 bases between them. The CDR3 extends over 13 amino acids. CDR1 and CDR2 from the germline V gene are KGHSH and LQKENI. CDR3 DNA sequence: TGTGCCAGCTCACCCCAGTCGGGATACGAGCAGTACTTC. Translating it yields CASSPQSGYEQYF.

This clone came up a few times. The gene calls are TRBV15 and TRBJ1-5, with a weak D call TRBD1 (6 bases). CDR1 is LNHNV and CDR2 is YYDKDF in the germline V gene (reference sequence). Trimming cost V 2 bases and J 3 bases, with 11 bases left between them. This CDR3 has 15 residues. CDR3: CATSRNRAINQPQHF. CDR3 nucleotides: TGTGCCACCAGCAGAAACAGGGCTATCAATCAGCCCCAGCATTTT.

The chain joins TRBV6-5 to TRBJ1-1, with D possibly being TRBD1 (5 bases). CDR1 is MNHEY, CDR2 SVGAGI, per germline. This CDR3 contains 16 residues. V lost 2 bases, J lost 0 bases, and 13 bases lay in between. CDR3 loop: CASSYGGGLLNTEAFF. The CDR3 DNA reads TGTGCCAGCAGTTACGGCGGGGGATTATTGAACACTGAAGCTTTCTTT.

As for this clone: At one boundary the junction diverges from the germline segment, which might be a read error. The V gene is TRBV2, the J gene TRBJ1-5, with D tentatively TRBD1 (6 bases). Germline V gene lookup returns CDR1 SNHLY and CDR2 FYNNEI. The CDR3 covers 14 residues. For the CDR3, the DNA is TGTGCCAACAGTCCAACAGGGAAGGGGCAGCCCCAGCATTTT. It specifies CANSPTGKGQPQHF.